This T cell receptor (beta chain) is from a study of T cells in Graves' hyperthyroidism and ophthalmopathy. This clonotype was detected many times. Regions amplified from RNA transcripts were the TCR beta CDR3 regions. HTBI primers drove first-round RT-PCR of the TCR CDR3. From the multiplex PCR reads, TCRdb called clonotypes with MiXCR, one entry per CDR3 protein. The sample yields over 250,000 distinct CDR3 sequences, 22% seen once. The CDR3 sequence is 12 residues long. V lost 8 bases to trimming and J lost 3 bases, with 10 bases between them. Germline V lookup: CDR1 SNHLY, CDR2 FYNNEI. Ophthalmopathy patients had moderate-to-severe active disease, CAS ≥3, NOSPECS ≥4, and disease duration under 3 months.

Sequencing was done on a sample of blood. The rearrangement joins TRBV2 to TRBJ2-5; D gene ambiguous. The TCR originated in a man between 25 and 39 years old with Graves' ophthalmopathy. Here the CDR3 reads CASRASKETQYF. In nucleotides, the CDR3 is TGTGCCAGCCGGGCCTCGAAAGAGACCCAGTACTTC. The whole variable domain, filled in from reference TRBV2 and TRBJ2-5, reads EPEVTQTPSHQVTQMGQEVILRCVPISNHLYFYWYRQILGQKVEFLVSFYNNEISEKSEIFDDQFSVERPDGSNFTLKIRSTKLEDSAMYFCASRASKETQYFGPGTRLLVL.